This T cell receptor (beta chain) is from a study of cytomegalovirus exposure and HLA in healthy donors (dated by TCRdb to about 2017). As for the study more broadly: In an earlier analysis of about 560 of the donors, about 260 Gb of sequence data and approximately 100 million unique TCR beta sequences from about 190 million T cells were reported. Among some 410 genotyped donors of the cohort, an average of around 240,000 unique TCR beta nucleotide sequences was sequenced per donor, of which about 18% were non-productive. A later genetic analysis used genome-wide SNP genotypes for about 65% of the roughly 670 donors, treating that subset as a discovery cohort. Donor age, sex, ethnicity and CMV serostatus were compiled together with the repertoire data. High-throughput TCR immunosequencing, statistical association of individual TCRs with disease status, and machine learning were combined to predict cytomegalovirus infection status. HLA typing covered class I and class II loci at four-digit resolution. The study was designed to test whether signatures of past pathogen exposure could be identified by cataloging public T cell receptors. The number of donors typed differed by locus, with 629-630 for A, B, C, DRB1 and DQB1, around 500 for DQA1, nearly 610 for DPA1, and 450 to 480 for DPB1. A later analysis re-analyzed previously published TCR beta repertoires from roughly 600 donors and added high-resolution HLA genotyping to study TCR occurrence patterns. About five DR-DQ haplotypes were treated as single units for association and clustering because of strong linkage in the cohort. Every discovery cohort repertoire had been produced on one sequencing platform. Using immunosequencing, the study profiled T cell repertoires from about 620 subjects and related those repertoires to cytomegalovirus serostatus. Of the roughly 390 genotyped donors, 81% were placed in the genetic ancestry cluster associated with self-reported Caucasian donors. Roughly 300 gigabases of sequencing data and around 87 million unique TCR sequences were included in an early release covering roughly 600 HLA-typed donors. In addition to the first cohort of around 670 subjects, a separate validation cohort of 120 different subjects was used. In an earlier analysis of 550 to 700 of the donors, high-throughput TCR beta sequencing was used to judge whether each TCR beta V gene segment behaved as functional or pseudogenic. Rather than drawing on any new phenotypic data, the later analysis identified candidate immune exposures from TCR beta sequences and the way those sequences occurred across donors. Here is what the overall study found, with its caveats: In a later analysis, more than 15,000 TCR beta sequences were associated with specific HLA alleles at a false discovery rate of 0.05. Some IMGT-functional V segments, including TRBV6-2 and TRBV6-3, could not be told apart with the 87-base-pair reads, so those segments were excluded. The classifier was reported to diagnose cytomegalovirus status with high specificity and sensitivity in both the original and validation cohorts. Across donors, most TCR sequences were observed very rarely, whereas some public TCRs were present in many individuals. In an earlier analysis of more than 500 of the donors, most TCR beta V segments appeared in productive rearrangements about 90% or about 30% of the time, broadly matching IMGT annotations. A further reported finding was that TCR beta sequences accurately predicted the HLA-A and HLA-B alleles for most subjects in the first cohort. A later genetic analysis reported fewer N-insertions in productive TCRs among donors in an Asian-associated ancestry cluster than the roughly 670-donor mean. Roughly uniform sequencing depth across donors was assumed in presence/absence analyses, although this assumption may not hold. In a later analysis, TCR association rates were found to vary across HLA loci, with the most associated TCRs seen for DRB1 alleles and the fewest for HLA-C alleles. A later analysis found that HLA-associated TCR beta chains were more clonally expanded and had lower generation probabilities than equally common non-associated chains. In vitro tests confirmed that a few of the cytomegalovirus-associated TCR beta chains recognize cytomegalovirus antigens. In a later analysis, most CMV-associated TCR beta chains were found to appear HLA-restricted, with HLA associations seemingly driven largely by CMV exposure. In this cohort, only TCR beta chains were sequenced, and detectable features were limited by the absence of alpha or paired-chain data. A group of highly shared sequence variants was considered likely to be a technical artifact of the sequencing pipeline. According to a later analysis, parvovirus B19, influenza, CMV and Epstein-Barr virus appeared linked to several top co-occurrence clusters. Because counts were too low, about 18 rarely observed V segments, including chromosome 9 orphons, were left out of the earlier analysis of approximately 580 of the donors. The authors suggested that the approach could potentially be generalized to other disease states and immunological phenotypes. An association between a missense DCLRE1C variant and V-gene and J-gene trimming of TCR beta chains was found in a later genetic analysis and replicated in an independent cohort. Correlated functional status among segregating V segments might reflect linkage disequilibrium, but an unknown experimental factor could not be ruled out. A total of 150 or so TCR beta chains were listed by the study as associated with cytomegalovirus. Strong co-occurrence of HLA alleles, especially DR and DQ, made assigning TCR associations to individual alleles difficult. For the cohort, immune exposure information was limited to CMV serostatus. HLA typing was unavailable for some donors at each locus, so association tests used only the typed subset.

In regard to this clone: Its antigen remains unidentified. The input lacks base qualities; no much larger clone sits a single base away.

The cohort was made up of about 670 healthy bone marrow donors. At the time of sampling, all cohort members were nominally healthy, though unrecorded immune exposures were likely present. The donor tested CMV seronegative, placing the donor among the 350 or so seronegative members of the cohort. Every donor gave a peripheral blood sample, and the peripheral blood mononuclear cells from that sample were used for TCR beta sequencing. Genomic DNA extraction from the blood cell samples was performed with the Qiagen DNeasy Blood Extraction Kit. The library was generated by the immunoSEQ multiplex PCR assay. For the multiplex PCR, a mixture combining 60 forward primers for TCR Vbeta segments and 13 reverse primers for TCR Jbeta segments was used. The CDR3 region of rearranged TCR beta genes was amplified from genomic DNA by a multiplex PCR assay. The amplified TCR beta libraries were sequenced on the Illumina HiSeq System as 87-base-pair reads. The study's own analysis went as follows. A later analysis counted tens of millions of unique TCR beta chains across the 600 to 850 repertoires, and roughly 9.9 million of these chains were shared by at least two donors. To remove PCR and sequencing errors, raw reads were error-corrected and collapsed into unique sequences using a nearest-neighbor algorithm that merged closely related sequences. CDR3 sequences were aligned to IMGT reference sequences to assign V, D and J gene segments. For a sequence to be retained, a match of at least six nucleotides was required to both a V gene segment and a J gene segment. Rearrangements were classified as productive when the CDR3 lacked stop codons and remained in frame with V and J, and all other rearrangements were classified as non-productive. CDR3 was defined according to IMGT convention as the region running from the second conserved V-encoded cysteine to the conserved J-encoded phenylalanine. The earlier analysis of 550 to 650 of the donors excluded any sequence lacking an unambiguous match to a single V gene segment. In an earlier analysis of almost 600 of the donors, a V segment was called functional when productive rearrangements were above 56.7%, and segregating when the standard deviation between donors exceeded 5%. A statistical classification framework was developed to diagnose cytomegalovirus status using the catalog of TCR beta chain sequences. A later analysis assigned V and J genes by comparing TCR nucleotide sequences with IMGT/GENE-DB human TR gene sequences. The TCRdist pipeline was used in a later analysis to assign CDR3 sequences and most-parsimonious VDJ recombination scenarios. A later analysis defined each TCR beta chain by its CDR3 amino acid sequence plus V-gene family, and excluded reads lacking a unique V-gene family. To address suspected cross-contamination and a sequencing artifact, a later analysis removed over 500 highly shared, low-generation-probability nucleotide sequences. A later analysis calculated a clonal expansion index for each public chain from normalized within-repertoire ranks of inferred template counts. A later analysis computed generation probabilities with a VDJ recombination model fitted to out-of-frame rearrangements, and checked the results against IGoR. Hypergeometric tests were used in a later analysis to score TCR-TCR, TCR-HLA and TCR-CMV co-occurrence, with a repertoire-size bias correction applied to the TCR pairs. To estimate false discovery rates, a later analysis permuted the HLA or CMV assignments 20 times. In a later analysis, co-occurring TCRs were grouped with DBSCAN, and TCRdist sequence similarity was added when clustering was performed within HLA-allele-positive subsets. For co-occurrence clustering, repertoires with fewer than 30,000 or more than 120,000 public chains were excluded, along with several repertoires with anomalous nucleotide sharing. TCRdb limited this immuneACCESS table to in-frame rearrangements with V and J called. A share of clones is missing; checked studies link under half to unresolved V genes, and the rest is unexplained. The D gene and trimming were derived from the DNA, and the V and J assignments and clone size from that table. Within this sample are 150,000 to 200,000 clones, with roughly 75% of them counted one time only. Around 5.7% of the sample belongs to the ten largest clones.

The CDR3, from cysteine to phenylalanine, totals 16 residues. The kept DNA is CDR3 alone, 48 bases in frame from the first base. V is trimmed back by 6 bases and J by 2 bases, and the junction contains 14 bases that no gene match accounts for. The chain links TRBV5-3 with TRBJ2-7; 7 of the junction bases match TRBD2. TRBV5-3 has ORF status, its function being uncertain. The source material was PBMCs. This sequence originates from a man aged 35 to 55 in good health and CMV-seronegative. DNA sequence: TGTGCCAGAAAGCTAAGCGGGACTCCTTCCCCCTACGAGCAGTACTTC. This yields the protein CARKLSGTPSPYEQYF.